The text below deals with one TCR beta chain. The data were taken from a study of control samples from healthy donors and cancer patients. Produced via immunoSEQ multiplex PCR; TCRdb's table is partial and in-frame only. The sample carries 120,000 or so clones, 88% recorded once. Sequencing was carried out using PBMCs. The TCR originated in an older woman with lung cancer.

CDR3 DNA: TGTGCCAGTAGTATGCAGACTAGCGGGAGTTACGAGCAGTACTTC. Amino acid sequence: CASSMQTSGSYEQYF. The V call is TRBV19, the J call TRBJ2-7, with 12 bases matching TRBD2. Per germline, CDR1 LNHDA and CDR2 SQIVND (reference sequence). This CDR3 comprises 15 residues. The trim removed 3 bases at V and 4 bases at J, leaving 4 bases unmatched.